Listed here are 18 T cell receptor beta chains from one sample, sequenced in a study of a mutant IDH1 vaccine in newly diagnosed glioma. Generated by immunoSEQ multiplex PCR, the TCRdb table keeps only in-frame clones and is missing some. Of approximately 45,000 clones in the sample, 92% were seen once. These receptors have no identified antigens. Time point indicated: week 35, safety follow-up. Every vaccination contained 300 ug of the mutant IDH1 20-mer peptide and was paired with topical imiquimod. The sequencing here drew on PBMCs, taken from a glioma patient whose treatment included an IDH1 peptide vaccine. All receptors come from a man aged 45-65 years with glioma.

The chain combines TRBV4-1 with TRBJ2-2, with a possible D match to TRBD2 (7 bases). The CDR3 is made up of 19 amino acids. V lost 1 base, J lost 3 bases, and 21 bases lay in between. From germline, CDR1 is MGHRA and CDR2 YSYEKL. This CDR3 reads CASSQVFLEGDYYTGELFF. CDR3 bases: TGCGCCAGCAGCCAAGTCTTCCTCGAGGGGGACTACTACACCGGGGAGCTGTTTTTT.

V gene TRBV10-1 combines with J gene TRBJ2-7; 7 nucleotides align to TRBD1. V was clipped by 5 bases and J by 2 bases; unmatched bases: 6. This CDR3 has 14 residues. Germline loops: CDR1 WNHNN, CDR2 SYGVQD (reference sequence). The CDR3 is CASSNRGETYEQYF. In nucleotides, the CDR3 is TGCGCCAGCAGTAACAGGGGCGAAACCTACGAGCAGTACTTC.

This clone has a single count. The chain links TRBV5-1 to TRBJ2-7; either TRBD1 or TRBD2 may supply D (5 bases each). Trimming took 2 bases from V and 2 from J, leaving 20 bases between them. The CDR3 covers 17 residues. The germline gives CDR1 SGHRS, CDR2 YFSETQ. The chain's CDR3 is CASSFPSDNWDPYEQYF. The CDR3 nucleotides are TGCGCCAGCAGCTTCCCGAGCGATAACTGGGACCCCTACGAGCAGTACTTC. Complete variable domain (other parts from reference TRBV5-1 and TRBJ2-7): KAGVTQTPRYLIKTRGQQVTLSCSPISGHRSVSWYQQTPGQGLQFLFEYFSETQRNKGNFPGRFSGRQFSNSRSEMNVSTLELGDSALYLCASSFPSDNWDPYEQYFGPGTRLTVT.

The chain is built from TRBV7-2 and TRBJ1-6; perhaps TRBD1 as D (6 bases). The CDR3 covers 14 residues. Germline values: CDR1 SGHTA, CDR2 FQGNSA. V lost 7 bases to trimming and J lost 7 bases, with 14 bases between them. CDR3 nucleotide sequence: TGTGCCAGCAACCGCCGACAGGAAAATTCACCCCTCCACTTT. Translated, it gives CASNRRQENSPLHF.

This chain joins TRBV19 and TRBJ1-2; TRBD1 might be the D (6 bases). The CDR3 contains 12 residues. Trimming removed 5 bases from V and 5 bases from J, with 9 bases in between. From germline, CDR1 is LNHDA and CDR2 SQIVND (reference sequence). The CDR3 sequence is CASSDRGYGYTF. The CDR3 bases are TGTGCCAGTAGTGATAGGGGGTATGGCTACACCTTC.

The rearrangement uses TRBV27 and TRBJ2-5; 12 bases map to TRBD1. The germline V gene encodes CDR1 MNHEY and CDR2 SMNVEV (reference sequence). V trimming: 5 bases; J trimming: 5 bases; junction bases outside the gene matches: 15. The CDR3 is 18 residues long. In DNA form, the CDR3 reads TGTGCCAGCAGTCCGCCGGGACAGGGGGCTCTAAATCTGGAGACCCAGTACTTC. It specifies CASSPPGQGALNLETQYF.

This chain uses TRBV7-9 with TRBJ2-1; TRBD2 matches at 14 bases. The germline CDR1 and CDR2 sequences are SEHNR and FQNEAQ (reference sequence). V dropped 4 bases and J dropped 8; count of bases not matched to a gene: 4. This CDR3 region has 15 residues. This CDR3 is CASSSTSGGAYEQFF. DNA of the CDR3: TGTGCCAGCAGCTCGACTAGCGGGGGGGCTTATGAGCAGTTCTTC.

This sequence joins TRBV7-8 and TRBJ1-5; TRBD1 might be the D (6 bases). This CDR3 is 18 amino acids long. CDR1 and CDR2 (germline): SGHVS, FQNEAQ. V gave up 0 bases and J gave up 1 base, with 16 bases separating them. CDR3 sequence (DNA): TGTGCCAGCAGCTTAGCACATACAGGGTTGTCGAGCAATCAGCCCCAGCATTTT. Protein: CASSLAHTGLSSNQPQHF.

In the case of this clone: Germline and junction disagree at one end, which may indicate a read error. The chain's CDR3 is CASSFTGGDYSEQFF. The CDR3 DNA follows: TGTGCCAGCAGCTTTACCGGGGGCGACTACAGTGAGCAGTTCTTC. The rearrangement links TRBV7-3 to TRBJ2-1, with D perhaps being TRBD1 or TRBD2 (6 bases each). The CDR3 contains 15 residues. The V gene's germline CDR1 is SGHTA and CDR2 FQGTGA.

The chain employs TRBV28 and TRBJ1-1; the D is unclear. This CDR3 spans 12 amino acids. Germline V gene lookup returns CDR1 MDHEN and CDR2 SYDVKM. V gave up 6 bases and J gave up 1 base, with 6 bases separating them. The CDR3 loop is CASRLQNTEAFF. Written as DNA, the CDR3 is TGTGCCAGCAGGTTACAGAACACTGAAGCTTTCTTT.

The CDR3 loop is CASSRDRTNEQFF. CDR3 DNA: TGCGCCAGCAGCCGGGACAGGACGAATGAGCAGTTCTTC. V and J are TRBV4-3 and TRBJ2-1, with 8 bases identical to TRBD1. The CDR3 runs to 13 residues. The junction had 3 bases not matched to a gene; V was cut back by 4 bases and J by 7 bases. Germline V CDR1 and CDR2: LGHNA, YSLEER.

The chain has TRBV7-2 and TRBJ2-7; 8 bases agree with TRBD2. Germline V CDR1 and CDR2: SGHTA, FQGNSA. The length of the CDR3 is 16 residues. The junction had 11 bases not matched to a gene; V was cut back by 4 bases and J by 3 bases. The CDR3 nucleotides read TGTGCCAGCAGCTGGGCCCGGGGCGGGGGGTTCTACGAGCAGTACTTC. This gives the protein CASSWARGGGFYEQYF.

The chain combines TRBV6-5 with TRBJ1-2; no clear D. Trimming took off 6 bases at V and 3 bases at J, with 14 bases between the two ends. The CDR3 covers 14 residues. Germline V gene data show CDR1 as MNHEY and CDR2 as SVGAGI. DNA for the CDR3: TGTGCCAGCAGCTACGACCCGGGTGACTATGGCTACACCTTC. Encoded protein: CASSYDPGDYGYTF.

J is TRBJ1-5 and V is TRBV9; D is perhaps TRBD1 (6 bases). V was shortened by 4 bases and J by 3 bases, with 17 bases between the two germline ends. CDR3 length equals 16 residues. Looked up from germline, CDR1 is SGDLS and CDR2 is YYNGEE. CDR3 residues: CASSPAGGDNNQPQHF. The CDR3 nucleotides read TGTGCCAGCAGCCCAGCGGGGGGGGACAACAATCAGCCCCAGCATTTT.

The V call is TRBV7-9, the J call TRBJ2-7, with D possibly being TRBD2 (5 bases). In germline, CDR1 is SEHNR, CDR2 FQNEAQ (reference sequence). V was clipped by 6 bases and J by 3 bases, with 6 bases between them. This CDR3 has 11 amino acids. The CDR3 DNA reads as TGTGCCAGCAGTCGGGGCTACGAGCAGTACTTC. Translating it yields CASSRGYEQYF.

V is TRBV11-3 and J is TRBJ2-7, with TRBD2 as a possible D gene (6 bases). Germline loops: CDR1 SGHNT, CDR2 YENEEA. This CDR3 contains 13 residues. Trimming shortened V by 5 bases and J by 3 bases, and 11 bases separated the two germline ends. For the CDR3, the DNA is TGTGCCAGCAGCCGGGGGAATATCTACGAGCAGTACTTC. This sequence encodes CASSRGNIYEQYF.

The chain has TRBV15 and TRBJ2-3, with D perhaps matching TRBD1 (6 bases). This CDR3 spans 15 amino acids. CDR1 is LNHNV and CDR2 is YYDKDF in the germline V gene (reference sequence). Trimming took 4 bases from V and 0 from J, leaving 11 bases between them. The CDR3 sequence: CATSIFGQSTDTQYF. DNA for the CDR3: TGTGCCACCAGCATCTTCGGACAGAGCACAGATACGCAGTATTTT.

Written as DNA, the CDR3 is TGTGCCAGCAGTGGCGGGACGCCTGAAGCTTTCTTT. This gives the protein CASSGGTPEAFF. This rearrangement joins TRBV6-6 to TRBJ1-1; a weak D match, TRBD1 (5 bases). The CDR3 spans 12 residues. V shed 5 bases and J shed 6 bases, with 10 bases lying between them. The V gene's germline CDR1 is MNHNY and CDR2 SVGAGI (reference sequence).